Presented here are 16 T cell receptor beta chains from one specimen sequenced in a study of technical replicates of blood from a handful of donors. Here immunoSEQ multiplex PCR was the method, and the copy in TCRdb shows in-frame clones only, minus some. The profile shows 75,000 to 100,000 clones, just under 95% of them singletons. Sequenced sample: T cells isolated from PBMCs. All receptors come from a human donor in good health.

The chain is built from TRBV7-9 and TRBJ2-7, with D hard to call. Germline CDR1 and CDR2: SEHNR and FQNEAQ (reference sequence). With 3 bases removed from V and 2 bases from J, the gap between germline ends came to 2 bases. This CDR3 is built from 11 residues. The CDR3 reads CASSFTYEQYF. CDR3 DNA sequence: TGTGCCAGCAGCTTCACCTACGAGCAGTACTTC.

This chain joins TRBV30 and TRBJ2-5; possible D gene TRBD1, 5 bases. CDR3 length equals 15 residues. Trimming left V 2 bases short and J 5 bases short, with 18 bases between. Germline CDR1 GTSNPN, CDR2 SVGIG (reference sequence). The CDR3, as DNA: TGTGCCTGGAGTCATAGACAGTCGGGTATGGAGACCCAGTACTTC. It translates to CAWSHRQSGMETQYF.

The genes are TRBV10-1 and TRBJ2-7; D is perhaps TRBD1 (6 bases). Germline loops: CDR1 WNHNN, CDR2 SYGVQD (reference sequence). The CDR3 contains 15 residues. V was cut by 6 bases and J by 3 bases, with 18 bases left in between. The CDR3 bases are TGCGCCAGCAGAAGAACACAACCGGGACACTACGAGCAGTACTTC. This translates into CASRRTQPGHYEQYF.

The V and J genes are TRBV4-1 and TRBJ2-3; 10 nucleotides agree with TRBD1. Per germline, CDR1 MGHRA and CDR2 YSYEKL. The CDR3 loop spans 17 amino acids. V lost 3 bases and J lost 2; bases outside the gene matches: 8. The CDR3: CASSQASTGGITDTQYF. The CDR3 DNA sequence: TGCGCCAGCAGCCAGGCCTCGACAGGGGGCATCACAGATACGCAGTATTTT.

CDR3 sequence reads: CASSIGDRILSSYNEQFF. The CDR3 coding sequence is TGTGCCAGTAGTATAGGGGACAGGATACTGAGCTCCTACAATGAGCAGTTCTTC. The genes are TRBV19 and TRBJ2-1; 8 bases map to TRBD1. V lost 1 base to trimming and J lost 0 bases; unmatched junction nucleotides: 8. The CDR3 sequence is 18 residues long. Germline-derived CDR1 and CDR2 are LNHDA and SQIVND (reference sequence).

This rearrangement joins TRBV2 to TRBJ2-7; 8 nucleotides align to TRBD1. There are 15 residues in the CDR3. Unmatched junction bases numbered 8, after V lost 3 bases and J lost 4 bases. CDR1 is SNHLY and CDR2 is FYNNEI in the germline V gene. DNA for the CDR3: TGTGCCAGCAGTGATCCTCAGGGGGCGCGGTACGAGCAGTACTTC. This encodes CASSDPQGARYEQYF.

The CDR3 is CASSYRQGVQPQHF. DNA for the CDR3: TGTGCCAGCAGCTACCGACAGGGAGTCCAGCCCCAGCATTTT. The rearrangement uses TRBV6-1 and TRBJ1-5; 7 bases agree with TRBD1. Germline V gene lookup returns CDR1 MNHNS and CDR2 SASEGT. The CDR3 is 14 amino acids. The V gene end was trimmed by 6 bases and the J gene end by 7 bases; junction bases not matched to a gene: 9.

CDR3 in DNA: TGTGCCAGCAGTTACTCAGGCAGGGGTGACACTGAAGCTTTCTTT. Protein sequence: CASSYSGRGDTEAFF. The chain joins TRBV6-5 to TRBJ1-1; perhaps TRBD1 as D (6 bases). This CDR3 is 15 amino acids long. Germline CDR1 MNHEY, CDR2 SVGAGI. The V end was cut by 0 bases, the J end by 3 bases, with 11 bases between.

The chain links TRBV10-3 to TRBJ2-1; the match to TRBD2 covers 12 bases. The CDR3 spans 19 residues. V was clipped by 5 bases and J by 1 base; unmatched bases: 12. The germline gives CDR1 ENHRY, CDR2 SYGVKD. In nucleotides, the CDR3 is TGTGCCATCAGTCGCAGGTCCCCGACTAGCGGGGGATCCTACAATGAGCAGTTCTTC. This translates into CAISRRSPTSGGSYNEQFF.

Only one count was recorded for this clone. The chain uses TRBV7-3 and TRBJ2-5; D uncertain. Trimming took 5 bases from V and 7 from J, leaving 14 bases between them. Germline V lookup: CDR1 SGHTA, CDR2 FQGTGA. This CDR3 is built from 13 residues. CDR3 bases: TGTGCCAGCAGCCCTACTTGGTACGGGACCCAGTACTTC. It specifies CASSPTWYGTQYF.

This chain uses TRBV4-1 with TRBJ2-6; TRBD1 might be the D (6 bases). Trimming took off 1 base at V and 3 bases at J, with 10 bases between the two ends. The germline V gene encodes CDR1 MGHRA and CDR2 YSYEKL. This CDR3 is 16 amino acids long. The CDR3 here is CASSQGGLDGANVLTF. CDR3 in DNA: TGCGCCAGCAGCCAAGGGGGGCTGGATGGGGCCAACGTCCTGACTTTC.

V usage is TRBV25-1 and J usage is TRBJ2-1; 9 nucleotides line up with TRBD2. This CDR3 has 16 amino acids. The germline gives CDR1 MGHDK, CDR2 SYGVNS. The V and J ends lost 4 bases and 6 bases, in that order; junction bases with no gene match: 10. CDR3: CASSARGGGAFNEQFF. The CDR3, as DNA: TGTGCCAGCAGTGCCCGGGGCGGGGGGGCCTTCAATGAGCAGTTCTTC.

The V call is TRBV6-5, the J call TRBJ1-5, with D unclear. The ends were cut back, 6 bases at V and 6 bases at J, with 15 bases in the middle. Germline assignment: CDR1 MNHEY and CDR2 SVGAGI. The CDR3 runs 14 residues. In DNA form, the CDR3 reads TGTGCCAGCAGCCGCAAAAGTGAGGGTCAGCCCCAGCATTTT. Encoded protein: CASSRKSEGQPQHF.

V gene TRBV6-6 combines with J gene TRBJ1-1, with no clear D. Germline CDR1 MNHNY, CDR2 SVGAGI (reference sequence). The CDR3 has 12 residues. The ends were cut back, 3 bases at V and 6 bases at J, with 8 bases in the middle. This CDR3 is CASSYGGPEAFF. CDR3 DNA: TGTGCCAGCAGTTATGGCGGCCCTGAAGCTTTCTTT.

CDR3 nucleotides: TGCGCCTCAGCGTTACTGAGGGACATTTTGGGTAGAACAGATACGCAGTATTTT. Its protein is CASALLRDILGRTDTQYF. The gene calls are TRBV4-1 and TRBJ2-3; D may be TRBD1 (6 bases). V lost 11 bases, J lost 3 bases, and 30 bases lay in between. From germline, CDR1 is MGHRA and CDR2 YSYEKL. The CDR3 runs 18 residues.

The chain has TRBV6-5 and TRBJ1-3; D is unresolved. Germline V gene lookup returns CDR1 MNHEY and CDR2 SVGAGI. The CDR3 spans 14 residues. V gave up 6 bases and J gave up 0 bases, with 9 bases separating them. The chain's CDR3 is CASRSPGSGNTIYF. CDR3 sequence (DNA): TGTGCCAGCAGATCACCAGGCTCTGGAAACACCATATATTTT.